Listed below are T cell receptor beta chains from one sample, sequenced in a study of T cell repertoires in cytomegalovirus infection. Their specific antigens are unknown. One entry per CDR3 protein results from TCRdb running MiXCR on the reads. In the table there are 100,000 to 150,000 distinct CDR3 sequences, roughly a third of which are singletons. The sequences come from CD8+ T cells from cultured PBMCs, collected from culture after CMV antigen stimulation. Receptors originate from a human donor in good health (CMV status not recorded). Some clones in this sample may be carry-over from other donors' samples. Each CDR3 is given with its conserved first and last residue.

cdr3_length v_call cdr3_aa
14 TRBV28 CASSPAGGTHEQYF
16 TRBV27 CASSSREAGGPGTQYF
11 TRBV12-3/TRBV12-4 CASSRSTEAFF
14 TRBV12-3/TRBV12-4 CASTDSGDSHEQYF
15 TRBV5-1 CASSLETGVGETQYF
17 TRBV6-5 CASSPLAGPLGTYEQYF
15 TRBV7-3 CASSFAGARTGELFF
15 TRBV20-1 CSALGASGGTYEQYF
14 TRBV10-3 CAIGTGDSNQPQHF
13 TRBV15 CATSSQGPDTQYF
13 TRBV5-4 CASSLANTGELFF
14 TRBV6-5 CASSGTFLNSPLHF
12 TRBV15 CATSSYTGELFF
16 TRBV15 CATSRDFPLGQIEAFF
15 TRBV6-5 CASRLTENRYNEQFF
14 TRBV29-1 CSVEPDRTNTEAFF
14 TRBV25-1 CASSELLSGNTIYF
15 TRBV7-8 CASSSIGTDQETQYF
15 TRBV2 CASRIGLAGNYEQYF
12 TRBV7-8 CASSLKGEKLFF
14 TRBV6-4 CASKEGSTGNEQFF
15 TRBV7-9 CASSPWDGGQYEQYF
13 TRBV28 CASSPRTSYGYTF
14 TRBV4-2 CASSKTGGIGGYTF
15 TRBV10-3 CAISTRDRDTGELFF
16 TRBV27 CASNPSGTGGGYGYTF
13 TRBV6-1 CATYRDTAYEQYF
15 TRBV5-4 CASSSGQGFTEYLHF
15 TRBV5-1 CASSLDSSRGYEQYF
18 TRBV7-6 CASSLAGTGDSLYNEQFF
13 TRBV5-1 CASRSTTGNEAFF
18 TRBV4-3 CASSQASTGASGANVLTF
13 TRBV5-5 CASSNLGGATQYF
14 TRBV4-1 CASSQSTGHTEAFF
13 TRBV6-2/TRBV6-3 CASSRTAGDEQYF
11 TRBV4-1 CASARGSEQYF
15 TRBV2 CASSGPSGPVDTQYF
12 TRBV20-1 CSIEGVDTEAFF
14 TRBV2 CASTYDRGRYEQYF
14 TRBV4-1 CASSQGADSWKQYF
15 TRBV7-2 CASSSSAGAGNTIYF
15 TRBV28 CASTHRGVQNQPQHF
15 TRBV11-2 CASSLVGENTGELFF
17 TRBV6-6 CASSYFATGTSGNTIYF
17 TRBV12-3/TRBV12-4 CASSFALAGGDGNEQFF